The 8 T cell receptor beta chains below come from one sample, sequenced in a study of OX40 agonist ivuxolimab in advanced cancers. Libraries were prepared through the immunoSEQ multiplex PCR assay. TCRdb's version of the immuneACCESS table is confined to in-frame rearrangements and falls short of the full clone set. An unresolved V gene accounts for under half of the shortfall where checked; the remainder is of unknown origin. Within this sample are 70,000 to 80,000 clones, with 86% of them counted one time only. The top ten clones comprise just over 0.75% of the sample. Here the sequenced sample was CD4+ or CD8+ T cells sorted from blood, taken in a trial of the OX40 agonist ivuxolimab. The receptors derive from an adult with an advanced solid tumor such as melanoma, head and neck, liver or kidney cancer.

The chain couples TRBV7-8 to TRBJ2-3; a possible D gene is TRBD1 (6 bases). The V and J ends lost 1 base and 2 bases respectively, with 16 bases between them. Germline CDR1 reads SGHVS; CDR2 reads FQNEAQ. The CDR3 runs 17 residues. The CDR3 is CASSLGHGGSFTDTQYF. The CDR3 nucleotides are TGTGCCAGCAGCTTAGGTCATGGGGGCAGCTTCACAGATACGCAGTATTTT.

The gene calls are TRBV19 and TRBJ2-3; D may be TRBD2 (5 bases). Germline CDR1 is LNHDA and CDR2 is SQIVND (reference sequence). V was pared by 1 base and J by 5 bases, with 13 bases between. CDR3 length: 15 amino acids. In nucleotides, the CDR3 is TGTGCCAGTAGTATAGCGGCTGGGGAGAGAGATACGCAGTATTTT. This encodes CASSIAAGERDTQYF.

This clone was seen once. The rearrangement joins TRBV7-2 to TRBJ1-1, with D perhaps TRBD1 (6 bases). CDR3 length: 15 residues. V was pared by 5 bases and J by 6 bases, with 19 bases between. Germline CDR1 and CDR2: SGHTA and FQGNSA. CDR3 bases: TGTGCCAGCAGCCGGGGAGGGGGTCCCAACGCTGAAGCTTTCTTT. The encoded protein is CASSRGGGPNAEAFF.

The rearrangement uses TRBV2 and TRBJ1-1; 7 bases map to TRBD1. This CDR3 has 15 residues. V gave up 8 bases and J gave up 1 base; unmatched junction bases: 10. Germline CDR1 and CDR2: SNHLY and FYNNEI. CDR3 in DNA: TGTGCCAGCCAAATCCGCGGGACAGCGAACACTGAAGCTTTCTTT. The encoded protein is CASQIRGTANTEAFF. The entire variable domain, with the rest obtained from reference TRBV2 and TRBJ1-1, is as follows: EPEVTQTPSHQVTQMGQEVILRCVPISNHLYFYWYRQILGQKVEFLVSFYNNEISEKSEIFDDQFSVERPDGSNFTLKIRSTKLEDSAMYFCASQIRGTANTEAFFGQGTRLTVV.

The genes are TRBV19 and TRBJ2-2, with TRBD1 identical over 9 bases. Germline V gene data show CDR1 as LNHDA and CDR2 as SQIVND (reference sequence). V trimming: 4 bases; J trimming: 4 bases; junction bases outside the gene matches: 7. The CDR3 loop spans 16 amino acids. In DNA form, the CDR3 reads TGTGCCAGTAGTACTACCGGGACAGGGAGCACCGGGGAGCTGTTTTTT. Its protein is CASSTTGTGSTGELFF.

The chain carries TRBV28 and TRBJ1-5; 7 bases are shared with TRBD1. CDR3 length: 14 amino acids. Trimming took 9 bases from V and 9 from J; bases not matched to a gene: 14. The germline V gene encodes CDR1 MDHEN and CDR2 SYDVKM. DNA of the CDR3: TGTGCCAGTTGGGACAGCAGATCTTTTCGGCCCCAGCATTTT. Its translation is CASWDSRSFRPQHF.

This clone showed up just once. This chain uses TRBV27 with TRBJ2-7, with TRBD2 matching 10 bases. With 4 bases clipped from V and 2 bases from J, the junction kept 11 bases outside the gene matches. The CDR3 consists of 17 residues. CDR1 and CDR2 from the germline V gene are MNHEY and SMNVEV (reference sequence). CDR3 bases: TGTGCCAGCAGTTCCCTTGGCCAAAGCGGGGGGGCCTACGAGCAGTACTTC. As protein: CASSSLGQSGGAYEQYF.

This rearrangement joins TRBV19 to TRBJ2-1; 13 bases map to TRBD2. V gave up 5 bases and J gave up 8 bases; unmatched junction bases: 6. The CDR3 has 15 amino acids. Germline CDR1 reads LNHDA; CDR2 reads SQIVND (reference sequence). CDR3 nucleotides: TGTGCCAGTAGTCCGACTAGCGGGGGGCAGGATGAGCAGTTCTTC. It codes for CASSPTSGGQDEQFF.